The clone carrying this T cell receptor (beta chain) occurred a few times. Its target is not known. This specimen belongs to a study of response to subunit inactivated influenza vaccine. The CDR3 loop spans 13 amino acids. In germline, CDR1 is MNHEY, CDR2 SMNVEV (reference sequence). V was clipped by 1 base and J by 4 bases, with 7 bases between them. Findings of the study overall: Every seasonal influenza vaccination brings in few new T cells, the authors suggested.

TCRdb reanalysed the RT-PCR reads using MiXCR and keeps one entry per CDR3 protein. The table has about 190,000 distinct CDR3 sequences, about an eighth seen once. This sequence originates from a man in his fifties who received an inactivated influenza vaccine. The chain carries TRBV27 and TRBJ2-5; D is unresolved. Sequenced here: CD8+ T cells sorted from PBMCs, sampled less than 6 days after vaccination. In DNA, the CDR3 is TGTGCCAGCAGTTTATATATTCGAGAGACCCAGTACTTC. It specifies CASSLYIRETQYF.